This T cell receptor (beta chain) was observed in a study of Ad26.COV2.S vaccination and SARS-CoV-2 variants. Study summary: Each vaccinee took Ad26.COV2.S intramuscularly, once or twice 56 days apart. General study results and limits: Vaccinated and placebo-treated recipients had similar non-spike TCR breadth. Reported post-vaccination CD8+ and CD4+ T cell responses to spike showed substantial breadth.

Remarks on this clone: What it binds is not known.

Treatment in this sample: some 20 received Ad26.COV2.S at low or high dose, single or two shots; 5 received placebo; per-sample allocation not given. After the first vaccine or placebo injection, samples were drawn on day 63. Some clones are missing from TCRdb's copy, which holds only in-frame ones; the method was immunoSEQ multiplex PCR. The profile shows 200,000 to 300,000 clones, around nine tenths of them singletons. Sequences were derived from peripheral blood, sampled in a trial of Ad26.COV2.S vaccine versus placebo. This sequence was found in a person aged 18-60 years who received the Ad26.COV2.S COVID-19 vaccine or a placebo.

The chain's CDR3 is CASSLSETRQFF. In nucleotides, the CDR3 is TGTGCCAGCAGTTTAAGCGAGACGAGGCAGTTCTTC. The chain carries TRBV12-3 or TRBV12-4 and TRBJ2-1; D ambiguous. CDR3 length: 12 amino acids. V shed 2 bases and J shed 12 bases, with 11 bases lying between them.